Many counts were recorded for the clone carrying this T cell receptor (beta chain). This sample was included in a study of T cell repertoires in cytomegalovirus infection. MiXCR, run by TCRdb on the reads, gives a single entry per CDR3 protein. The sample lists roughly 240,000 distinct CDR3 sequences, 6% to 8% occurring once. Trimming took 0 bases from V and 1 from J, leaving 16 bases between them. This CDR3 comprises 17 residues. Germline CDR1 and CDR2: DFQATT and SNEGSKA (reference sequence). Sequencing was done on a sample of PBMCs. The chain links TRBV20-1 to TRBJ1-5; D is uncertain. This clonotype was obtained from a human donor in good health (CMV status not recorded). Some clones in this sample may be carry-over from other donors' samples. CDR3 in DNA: TGCAGTGCTAGAGACCCCAAACGGGTAGGGAGCAATCAGCCCCAGCATTTT. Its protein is CSARDPKRVGSNQPQHF.